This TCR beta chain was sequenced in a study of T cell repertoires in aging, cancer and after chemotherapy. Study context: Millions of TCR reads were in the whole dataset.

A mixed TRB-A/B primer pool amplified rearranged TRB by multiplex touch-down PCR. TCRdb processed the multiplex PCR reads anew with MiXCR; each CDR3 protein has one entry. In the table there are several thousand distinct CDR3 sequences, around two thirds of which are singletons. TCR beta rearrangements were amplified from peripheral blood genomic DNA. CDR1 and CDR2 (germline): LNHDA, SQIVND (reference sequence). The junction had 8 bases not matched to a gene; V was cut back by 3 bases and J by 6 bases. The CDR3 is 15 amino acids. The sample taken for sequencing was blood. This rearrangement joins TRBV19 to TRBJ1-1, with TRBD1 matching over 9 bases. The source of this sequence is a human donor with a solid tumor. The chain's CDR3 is CASSILRDREPEAFF. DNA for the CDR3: TGTGCCAGTAGTATCCTCCGGGACAGGGAACCTGAAGCTTTCTTT.